The rows below give T cell receptor beta chains drawn from one sample of a study of OX40 agonist ivuxolimab in advanced cancers. Sequencing used immunoSEQ multiplex PCR; TCRdb keeps in-frame clones, though not all of them. The table shows approximately 81,000 clones, with 88% occurring only once. The material was CD4+ or CD8+ T cells sorted from blood, obtained in a trial of the OX40 agonist ivuxolimab. The receptors were gathered from an adult with an advanced solid tumor such as melanoma, head and neck, liver or kidney cancer. Both conserved end residues are part of each CDR3. D genes are given only for firm matches. Size is stated for part of the rows, as once, few or many counts, or as a class when the clone is expanded.

j_call,d_call,v_call,clone_size,cdr3_nt,cdr3_aa
TRBJ1-1,NA,TRBV5-5,NA,TGTGCCAGCAGCCGTTTCGACGGTACTGAAGCTTTCTTT,CASSRFDGTEAFF
TRBJ2-7,NA,TRBV5-1,NA,TGCGCCAGCAGCCCCGGGGGGCTGTGGGAGCAGTACTTC,CASSPGGLWEQYF
TRBJ2-5,TRBD2,TRBV9,NA,TGTGCCAGCAGCTCGGGGGGGCCCCTGTGGGACCAGTACTTC,CASSSGGPLWDQYF
TRBJ2-3,TRBD2,TRBV19,NA,TGTGCCACCCTGGGGGGGTTTAGCACAGATACGCAGTATTTT,CATLGGFSTDTQYF
TRBJ2-5,NA,TRBV2,NA,TGTGCCAGCAGTGAAGAACAACAAGAGACCCAGTACTTC,CASSEEQQETQYF
TRBJ1-1,NA,TRBV10-2,few,TGCGCCAGCAGTGTTGGGACCCAACGGTTTGAAGCTTTCTTT,CASSVGTQRFEAFF
TRBJ2-7,NA,TRBV7-2,NA,TGTGCCAGCAGCTTAGTTTTACAGGGCCGAGGCGAGCAGTACTTC,CASSLVLQGRGEQYF
TRBJ2-7,NA,TRBV5-6,NA,TGTGCCAGCAGCTTGGCCGGAACCTCAGCCTACGAGCAGTACTTC,CASSLAGTSAYEQYF
TRBJ1-5,TRBD1,TRBV6-5,NA,TGTGCCAGCAGCCGAGACAGGGATCAGCCCCAGCATTTT,CASSRDRDQPQHF
TRBJ1-4,NA,TRBV2,NA,TGTGCCAGCAGTGAAGAACGAGGCGAAAAACTGTTTTTT,CASSEERGEKLFF
TRBJ1-5,TRBD1,TRBV5-4,NA,TGTGCCAGCAGCACCGGGACAGGGAGTAATCAGCCCCAGCATTTT,CASSTGTGSNQPQHF
TRBJ2-7,NA,TRBV6-5,NA,TGTGCCAGCAGCTCCCCCTCGGACCGGGCCTACGAGCAGTACTTC,CASSSPSDRAYEQYF
TRBJ2-1,NA,TRBV6-1,NA,TGTGCCAGCACCATGGTGGGGGATGAGCAGTTCTTC,CASTMVGDEQFF
TRBJ2-5,NA,TRBV10-3,NA,TGTGCCACTGCTCCCGCTGGCAGGGTGACTCAAGAGACCCAGTACTTC,CATAPAGRVTQETQYF
TRBJ2-3,TRBD2,TRBV5-8,NA,TGTGCCAGCAGCTTGACCCCAGCGGGGGGCCCAGATTTT,CASSLTPAGGPDF
TRBJ1-2,NA,TRBV5-8,NA,TGTGCCAGCAGCTTGGGTACCGACAGATCCTATGGCTACACCTTC,CASSLGTDRSYGYTF
TRBJ1-4,NA,TRBV5-1,NA,TGCGCCAGCAGCGAATGGACCAAGGTTGAAAAACTGTTTTTT,CASSEWTKVEKLFF
TRBJ1-6,TRBD1,TRBV4-2,NA,TGTGCCAGCAGCCAAGACACCAGGGGGCGTAATACGAATTCACCCCTCCACTTT,CASSQDTRGRNTNSPLHF
TRBJ1-2,TRBD1,TRBV27,NA,TGTGCCAGCAGCCATGGACAGGACTATGGCTACACCTTC,CASSHGQDYGYTF
TRBJ2-1,TRBD1,TRBV2,NA,TGTGCCAGTTCAGGACAGGGATACAATGAGCAGTTCTTC,CASSGQGYNEQFF
TRBJ1-6,NA,TRBV4-1,NA,TGCGCCAGCAGCCAAGGGACAGCGAGCTCCTATAATTCACCCCTCCACTTT,CASSQGTASSYNSPLHF
TRBJ1-4,NA,TRBV7-9,NA,TGTGCCAGCAGCCCGGGGGGACCTAATGAAAAACTGTTTTTT,CASSPGGPNEKLFF
TRBJ1-5,TRBD1,TRBV18,NA,TGTGCCAGCTCACCACGGGGGACAGAAACCAATCAGCCCCAGCATTTT,CASSPRGTETNQPQHF
TRBJ1-2,NA,TRBV7-2,NA,TGTGCCAGCACCAGCACATCGGTCGGGAGCTACACCTTC,CASTSTSVGSYTF
TRBJ2-7,NA,TRBV6-5,NA,TGTGCCAGCAGGGGGGCCTACGAGCAGTACTTC,CASRGAYEQYF
TRBJ1-4,NA,TRBV6-1,NA,TGTGCCAGCAGTGAAGTCCCTAATGAAAAACTGTTTTTT,CASSEVPNEKLFF
TRBJ2-7,TRBD1,TRBV19,NA,TGTGCCAGTAGTATAAAACAGGGGGCCTACGAGCAGTACTTC,CASSIKQGAYEQYF
TRBJ1-6,NA,TRBV6-1,NA,TGTGCCAGCAGTGCCCCTCATACAGGGTTTAATTCACCCCTCCACTTT,CASSAPHTGFNSPLHF
TRBJ2-7,TRBD1,TRBV28,once,TGTGCCAGCAGACCGGGACAGGGATACGAGCAGTACTTC,CASRPGQGYEQYF
TRBJ2-7,NA,TRBV10-2,NA,TGCGCCAGCAGTGGGTCTGCCCTTAGCGGTTTGGGGCTCTCTACTTCTTACGAGCAGTACTTC,CASSGSALSGLGLSTSYEQYF